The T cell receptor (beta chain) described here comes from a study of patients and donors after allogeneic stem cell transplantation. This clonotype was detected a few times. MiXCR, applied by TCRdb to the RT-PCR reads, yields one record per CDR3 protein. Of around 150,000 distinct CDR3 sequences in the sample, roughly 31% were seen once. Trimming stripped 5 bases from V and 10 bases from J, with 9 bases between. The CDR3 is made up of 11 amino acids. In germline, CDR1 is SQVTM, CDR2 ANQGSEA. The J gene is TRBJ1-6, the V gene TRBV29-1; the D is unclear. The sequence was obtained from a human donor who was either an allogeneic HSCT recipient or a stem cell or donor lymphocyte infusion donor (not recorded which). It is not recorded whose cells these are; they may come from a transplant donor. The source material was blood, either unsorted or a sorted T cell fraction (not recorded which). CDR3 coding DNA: TGCAGCGTTTCCAGGCAATCACCCCTCCACTTT. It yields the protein CSVSRQSPLHF.